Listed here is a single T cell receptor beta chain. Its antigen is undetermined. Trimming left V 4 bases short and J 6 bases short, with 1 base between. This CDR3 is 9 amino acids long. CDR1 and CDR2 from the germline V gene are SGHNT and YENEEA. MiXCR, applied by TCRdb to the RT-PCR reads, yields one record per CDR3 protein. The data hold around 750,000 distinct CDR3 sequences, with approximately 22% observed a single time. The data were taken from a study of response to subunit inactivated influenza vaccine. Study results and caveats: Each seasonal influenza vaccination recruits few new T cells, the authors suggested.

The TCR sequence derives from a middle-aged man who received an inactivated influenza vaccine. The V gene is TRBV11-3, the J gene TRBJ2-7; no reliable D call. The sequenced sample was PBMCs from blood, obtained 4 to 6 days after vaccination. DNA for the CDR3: TGTGCCAGCAGCTCCGAGCAGTACTTC. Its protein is CASSSEQYF.